This TCR beta chain originates from a study of PD-1 blockade in classical Hodgkin lymphoma. Study-wide findings and caveats: Before treatment, TCR diversity in newly diagnosed patients was reportedly lower than in healthy donors. Some patients began nivolumab under 1 year after ASCT. These patients were excluded from later analyses. Complete responders started with a diversity level that resembled newly diagnosed patients at baseline. CD4+ TCR diversity rose significantly by C4D1, and CD8+ TCR diversity did not.

About this clone: Its antigen is still unknown.

Every patient relapsed after autologous stem cell transplantation, and brentuximab vedotin exposure varied. Clones were sequenced by immunoSEQ multiplex PCR, and TCRdb holds only the in-frame ones, with some missing. The profile shows 35,000 to 45,000 clones, around 88% of them singletons. Trimming left V 5 bases short and J 6 bases short, with 17 bases between. CDR1 and CDR2 from the germline V gene are SGHTA and FQGNSA. CDR3 length: 14 amino acids. The J gene is TRBJ2-7, the V gene TRBV7-2; D perhaps matches TRBD2 (5 bases). The source was peripheral blood mononuclear cells (PBMCs), collected before the second cycle of nivolumab. The receptor was isolated from a human donor with classical Hodgkin lymphoma. The CDR3 reads CASSARLERGEQYF. The CDR3 DNA follows: TGTGCCAGCAGCGCCCGACTGGAACGGGGCGAGCAGTACTTC.